Listed here are 22 T cell receptor beta chains from one sample, sequenced in a study of circulating and synovial CD4+ cells in juvenile arthritis. Libraries were prepared by immunoSEQ multiplex PCR; TCRdb keeps only in-frame clonotypes and omits some of them. The sample holds about 34,000 clones; around 95% are singletons and the top ten take approximately 0.18%. Sequences were obtained from CD4+ T cells from blood. Receptors were obtained from a human donor with juvenile idiopathic arthritis.

The V gene is TRBV10-3, the J gene TRBJ1-1; possible D gene TRBD1, 5 bases. V shed 0 bases and J shed 3 bases, with 14 bases lying between them. Germline V gives CDR1 ENHRY, CDR2 SYGVKD. This CDR3 has 16 amino acids. The CDR3 DNA follows: TGTGCCATCAGTGAGTCAACACCGACAGCTTACACTGAAGCTTTCTTT. Protein product: CAISESTPTAYTEAFF.

V gene TRBV5-4 combines with J gene TRBJ2-7; perhaps TRBD2 as D (6 bases). Germline V gives CDR1 SGHNT, CDR2 YYREEE (reference sequence). Between the trimmed V and J ends, which lost 7 bases and 3 bases, there was a span of 23 bases. The CDR3 runs to 16 residues. The CDR3 DNA sequence: TGTGCCAGCCACTCAACCTCGGGAGCCGTGAACTACGAGCAGTACTTC. This translates into CASHSTSGAVNYEQYF.

The chain uses TRBV30 and TRBJ1-2; 9 positions match TRBD1. The CDR3 is 16 amino acids. CDR1 is GTSNPN, CDR2 SVGIG, per germline (reference sequence). The V gene end was trimmed by 0 bases and the J gene end by 4 bases; junction bases not matched to a gene: 9. CDR3: CAWSVQGTGRLYGYTF. The CDR3 coding sequence is TGTGCCTGGAGTGTACAAGGGACAGGGCGCCTCTATGGCTACACCTTC. The full variable domain, in which reference TRBV30 and TRBJ1-2 provide the parts outside the CDR3, is SQTIHQWPATLVQPVGSPLSLECTVEGTSNPNLYWYRQAAGRGLQLLFYSVGIGQISSEVPQNLSASRPQDRQFILSSKKLLLSDSGFYLCAWSVQGTGRLYGYTFGSGTRLTVV.

The chain couples TRBV28 to TRBJ2-1; 7 nucleotides align to TRBD2. The V gene's germline CDR1 is MDHEN and CDR2 SYDVKM. J lost 4 bases, V lost 2 bases, and 5 bases had no gene match. This CDR3 is 15 amino acids long. In nucleotides, the CDR3 is TGTGCCAGCAGTTTAGGGGGGGACCGGTACAATGAGCAGTTCTTC. It encodes CASSLGGDRYNEQFF.

This chain connects TRBV7-9 to TRBJ1-6; 9 bases align to TRBD1. Trimming took 1 base from V and 9 from J; bases not matched to a gene: 4. Germline assignment: CDR1 SEHNR and CDR2 FQNEAQ (reference sequence). The CDR3 consists of 15 residues. CDR3 loop: CASSLETGGPSPLHF. The DNA for the CDR3 is TGTGCCAGCAGCTTAGAGACAGGGGGTCCTTCACCCCTCCACTTT.

This chain connects TRBV28 to TRBJ2-5; D unresolved. V lost 5 bases, J lost 2 bases, and 9 bases lay in between. Germline loops: CDR1 MDHEN, CDR2 SYDVKM. This CDR3 region has 13 residues. CDR3 in amino acids: CASSDRSQETQYF. The CDR3 region has the DNA TGTGCCAGCAGTGACCGGAGTCAAGAGACCCAGTACTTC.

The chain employs TRBV5-6 and TRBJ2-7; possible D gene TRBD1, 6 bases. The CDR3 loop spans 15 amino acids. V was shortened by 4 bases and J by 3 bases, with 17 bases between the two germline ends. CDR1 SGHDT and CDR2 YYEEEE come from the germline V gene. DNA of the CDR3: TGTGCCAGCAGCCCCAGGACAGAACGAAGCTACGAGCAGTACTTC. Its translation: CASSPRTERSYEQYF.

CDR3 nucleotide sequence: TGTGCCAGCAGTGATACAGGGGCCTATGGCTACACCTTC. Residues: CASSDTGAYGYTF. The V gene is TRBV25-1, the J gene TRBJ1-2; TRBD1 aligns across 7 bases. The CDR3 runs 13 residues. CDR1 is MGHDK, CDR2 SYGVNS, per germline. The trim removed 3 bases at V and 4 bases at J, leaving 2 bases unmatched.

For this clone: Other DNA variants within this sample encode the same CDR3. V is TRBV2 and J is TRBJ1-6; tentative D call: TRBD1 (5 bases). V was cut by 7 bases and J by 10 bases, with 20 bases left in between. Germline CDR1 SNHLY, CDR2 FYNNEI. CDR3 length equals 15 residues. The CDR3 sequence is CASILEPIGESPLHF. The CDR3, as DNA: TGTGCCAGCATATTGGAGCCTATAGGGGAATCACCCCTCCACTTT.

This clone showed up just a few times. The genes are TRBV18 and TRBJ1-4; TRBD1 aligns across 10 bases. The ends lost 4 bases at V and 11 bases at J; junction bases unmatched: 4. This CDR3 contains 13 residues. Germline-derived CDR1 and CDR2 are KGHSH and LQKENI. CDR3 sequence (DNA): TGTGCCAGCTCACAGACGGGACAGGGGAAACTGTTTTTT. As protein: CASSQTGQGKLFF.

Here the CDR3 reads CASSRTGGARGGNTIYF. CDR3 sequence (DNA): TGTGCCAGCAGTCGTACAGGGGGCGCAAGGGGTGGAAACACCATATATTTT. The chain combines TRBV28 with TRBJ1-3, with TRBD1 matching over 9 bases. J lost 3 bases, V lost 5 bases, and 11 bases had no gene match. The germline V gene has CDR1 MDHEN and CDR2 SYDVKM. The CDR3 totals 17 residues.

The rearrangement uses TRBV6-4 and TRBJ2-3; TRBD2 agrees at 9 bases. V lost 3 bases, J lost 4 bases, and 5 bases stayed unmatched. The CDR3 is 15 residues long. Germline-derived CDR1 and CDR2 are MRHNA and SNTAGT. The DNA for the CDR3 is TGTGCCAGCAGTGAGGGCGGGAGGGCCTCAGATACGCAGTATTTT. Translated, it gives CASSEGGRASDTQYF.

The J gene is TRBJ1-3, the V gene TRBV7-9; weak D call: TRBD1 (5 bases). CDR1 SEHNR and CDR2 FQNEAQ come from the germline V gene (reference sequence). Trimming shortened V by 3 bases and J by 0 bases, and 9 bases separated the two germline ends. The CDR3 extends over 15 amino acids. The CDR3 here is CASSLEGSSGNTIYF. CDR3 nucleotides: TGTGCCAGCAGCTTGGAGGGGAGCTCTGGAAACACCATATATTTT.

The genes are TRBV27 and TRBJ1-2, with D possibly TRBD1 on 6 matching bases. V dropped 5 bases and J dropped 5 bases, with 12 bases sitting between them. Germline CDR1 and CDR2: MNHEY and SMNVEV (reference sequence). This CDR3 is 13 amino acids long. The CDR3 here is CASSARGAYGYTF. The CDR3 nucleotides read TGTGCCAGCAGTGCCCGGGGGGCGTATGGCTACACCTTC.

This chain uses TRBV7-9 with TRBJ2-3; D remains ambiguous. The germline V gene encodes CDR1 SEHNR and CDR2 FQNEAQ (reference sequence). There are 12 residues in the CDR3. The V end was cut by 1 base, the J end by 10 bases, with 9 bases between. The CDR3 DNA follows: TGTGCCAGCAGCTTAGGAAGTGAGGCGCAGTATTTT. Residues: CASSLGSEAQYF. The entire variable domain, with the rest obtained from reference TRBV7-9 and TRBJ2-3, is as follows: DTGVSQNPRHKITKRGQNVTFRCDPISEHNRLYWYRQTLGQGPEFLTYFQNEAQLEKSRLLSDRFSAERPKGSFSTLEIQRTEQGDSAMYLCASSLGSEAQYFGPGTRLTVL.

J is TRBJ2-5 and V is TRBV7-9; 10 nucleotides agree with TRBD2. Germline V gene sequence: CDR1 SEHNR, CDR2 FQNEAQ (reference sequence). V shed 3 bases, J shed 4 bases, and the junction held 5 bases outside the gene matches. This CDR3 is built from 15 residues. The chain's CDR3 is CASSFQAGGLETQYF. CDR3 in DNA: TGTGCCAGCAGCTTCCAAGCGGGGGGGCTAGAGACCCAGTACTTC.

The chain links TRBV7-9 to TRBJ2-3; perhaps TRBD1 as D (6 bases). There are 15 residues in the CDR3. The ends were cut back, 0 bases at V and 5 bases at J, with 12 bases in the middle. The germline CDR1 and CDR2 sequences are SEHNR and FQNEAQ (reference sequence). CDR3 residues: CASSLATGFGDTQYF. The CDR3, as DNA: TGTGCCAGCAGCTTAGCGACAGGATTTGGAGATACGCAGTATTTT.

This chain connects TRBV5-4 to TRBJ2-2; tentatively, D is TRBD2 (5 bases). The V gene's germline CDR1 is SGHNT and CDR2 YYREEE (reference sequence). V was pared by 4 bases and J by 4 bases, with 17 bases between. This CDR3 has 16 amino acids. CDR3 sequence: CASSGGWKSGTGELFF. CDR3 bases: TGTGCCAGCAGCGGAGGTTGGAAATCGGGCACCGGGGAGCTGTTTTTT.

The chain is built from TRBV7-2 and TRBJ2-5; TRBD2 matches at 7 bases. CDR3 length: 16 residues. Germline CDR1 reads SGHTA; CDR2 reads FQGNSA. Losses at the gene ends were 1 base for V and 3 bases for J; bases not matched to a gene: 8. The CDR3 is CASSLVRGTTKETQYF. The CDR3 DNA reads as TGTGCCAGCAGCTTAGTTCGGGGGACTACGAAAGAGACCCAGTACTTC.

This chain uses TRBV30 with TRBJ2-1, with D perhaps TRBD2 (7 bases). Germline-derived CDR1 and CDR2 are GTSNPN and SVGIG (reference sequence). V lost 3 bases to trimming and J lost 4 bases, with 13 bases between them. The CDR3 totals 14 residues. CDR3 nucleotides: TGTGCCTGGAGCCGGGGGGCCCCTTACAATGAGCAGTTCTTC. Translation gives CAWSRGAPYNEQFF. Based on the CDR3 plus reference TRBV30 and TRBJ2-1, the full variable domain is SQTIHQWPATLVQPVGSPLSLECTVEGTSNPNLYWYRQAAGRGLQLLFYSVGIGQISSEVPQNLSASRPQDRQFILSSKKLLLSDSGFYLCAWSRGAPYNEQFFGPGTRLTVL.

J is TRBJ2-1 and V is TRBV11-2; 7 bases line up with TRBD2. Germline assignment: CDR1 SGHAT and CDR2 FQNNGV. CDR3 length: 15 residues. The V and J ends lost 5 bases and 4 bases, in that order; junction bases with no gene match: 8. CDR3: CASSLSGREYNEQFF. The DNA of the CDR3 is TGTGCCAGCAGCCTCTCGGGGAGGGAGTACAATGAGCAGTTCTTC.

In this sample, this clone turned up once. The chain employs TRBV27 and TRBJ2-4, with 11 nucleotides matching TRBD1. The V and J ends lost 5 bases and 6 bases, in that order; junction bases with no gene match: 18. CDR3 length equals 19 residues. Per germline, CDR1 MNHEY and CDR2 SMNVEV (reference sequence). This CDR3 is CASSDTLPGQGVPRNIQYF. The CDR3 DNA sequence: TGTGCCAGCAGTGACACCCTACCGGGACAGGGGGTTCCTAGAAACATTCAGTACTTC.